This T cell receptor (beta chain) is drawn from a study of response to subunit inactivated influenza vaccine. TCRdb reprocessed the RT-PCR reads via MiXCR and lists one record per CDR3 protein. The sample has 650,000 to 800,000 distinct CDR3 sequences, about 15% seen once. This CDR3 region has 14 residues. V was cut by 3 bases and J by 0 bases, with 6 bases left in between. As regards this clonotype: Its antigen is unidentified.

Study outcomes and limitations: Authors suggested each seasonal influenza vaccination recruits few new T cells.

The chain carries TRBV12-3 or TRBV12-4 and TRBJ1-5, with unresolved D. This receptor was obtained from a middle-aged man who received an inactivated influenza vaccine. This sample comprised PBMCs from blood, obtained 14 to 15 days before vaccination. CDR3 region: CASSFGTSNQPQHF. DNA for the CDR3: TGTGCCAGCAGTTTCGGCACTAGCAATCAGCCCCAGCATTTT.